These 22 T cell receptor beta chains share one sample of origin, sequenced in a study of T cell responses to AZD1222 COVID-19 vaccine listed by TCRdb under 2021. The time point label for this specimen denotes: baseline before first vaccination. The library was produced with the immunoSEQ multiplex PCR assay. What TCRdb holds here is the immuneACCESS table cut down to in-frame rearrangements. Part of the clones is not present; checked against another copy, under half of the missing clones reflect an unresolved V gene, and the others are unexplained. In all, the sample holds some 110,000 clones, and around 90% of those were seen once. Approximately 10% of the sample belongs to the ten largest clones. Sequenced here: peripheral blood, sampled on day 0 of AZD1222 vaccination. These receptors originate from an adult in good health.

This clone appeared a few times. The rearrangement uses TRBV6-5 and TRBJ2-7; D is perhaps TRBD2 (5 bases). V was trimmed by 4 bases and J by 7 bases, leaving 14 bases between them. CDR3 length: 13 residues. Germline values: CDR1 MNHEY, CDR2 SVGAGI. The CDR3 loop reads CASSSGRRLEQYF. CDR3 coding DNA: TGTGCCAGCAGTTCCGGCAGGAGGTTGGAGCAGTACTTC.

The rearrangement joins TRBV10-1 to TRBJ1-5; 8 bases agree with TRBD1. Germline V gene sequence: CDR1 WNHNN, CDR2 SYGVQD (reference sequence). This CDR3 is built from 18 residues. V dropped 0 bases and J dropped 3; count of bases not matched to a gene: 10. The CDR3 loop reads CASSESHASDRANQPQHF. The CDR3 DNA sequence: TGCGCCAGCAGTGAGTCCCACGCATCGGACAGGGCCAATCAGCCCCAGCATTTT.

The J gene is TRBJ2-3, the V gene TRBV7-3; 7 bases align to TRBD1. CDR3 size: 15 residues. The trim removed 4 bases at V and 0 bases at J, leaving 4 bases unmatched. Germline assignment: CDR1 SGHTA and CDR2 FQGTGA. The CDR3 loop is CASSYDRASTDTQYF. The DNA of the CDR3 is TGTGCCAGCAGCTACGACAGGGCTAGCACAGATACGCAGTATTTT.

This clone was counted a few times. V gene TRBV3-1 (or the pseudogene TRBV3-2) combines with J gene TRBJ1-2; a weak D match, TRBD1 (5 bases). V gave up 4 bases and J gave up 2 bases, with 8 bases separating them. Germline V gene data show CDR1 as LGHDT and CDR2 as YNNKEL (reference sequence). The CDR3 consists of 13 residues. The CDR3 nucleotides read TGTGCCAGCAGCCTGGGGGAGAACTATGGCTACACCTTC. The encoded protein is CASSLGENYGYTF.

This sequence joins TRBV11-2 and TRBJ1-5, with D unresolved. The CDR3 loop spans 13 amino acids. Trimming took off 3 bases at V and 8 bases at J, with 11 bases between the two ends. The germline CDR1 and CDR2 sequences are SGHAT and FQNNGV. The DNA of the CDR3 is TGTGCCAGCAGCTTGGCACGGTGGGAGCCCCAGCATTTT. Amino acid sequence: CASSLARWEPQHF.

The V and J genes are TRBV20-1 and TRBJ2-5; D remains unclear. The V end lost 3 bases, the J end lost 2 bases, and 4 bases lay between the germline ends. There are 11 residues in the CDR3. Germline values: CDR1 DFQATT, CDR2 SNEGSKA (reference sequence). CDR3 sequence: CSASLQETQYF. In nucleotides, the CDR3 is TGCAGTGCTAGCCTACAAGAGACCCAGTACTTC.

The chain recombines TRBV29-1 with TRBJ1-1; a possible D gene is TRBD1 (5 bases). V was clipped by 7 bases and J by 4 bases, with 16 bases between them. CDR1 and CDR2 from the germline V gene are SQVTM and ANQGSEA. This CDR3 contains 13 residues. The CDR3 sequence is CSGTRGGPTEAFF. In nucleotides, the CDR3 is TGCAGCGGGACGCGGGGGGGACCCACTGAAGCTTTCTTT.

The V call is TRBV4-2, the J call TRBJ2-1, with D possibly TRBD2 on 7 matching bases. The V end lost 0 bases, the J end lost 6 bases, and 15 bases lay between the germline ends. The germline gives CDR1 LGHNA, CDR2 YNFKEQ. The CDR3 spans 16 residues. DNA for the CDR3: TGTGCCAGCAGCCAAGATATGCGGGGGCCCTTCAATGAGCAGTTCTTC. Translation gives CASSQDMRGPFNEQFF.

The chain couples TRBV7-9 to TRBJ1-1; possible D gene TRBD1, 5 bases. Germline loops: CDR1 SEHNR, CDR2 FQNEAQ (reference sequence). The V and J ends lost 0 bases and 1 base respectively, with 6 bases between them. CDR3 length: 14 residues. CDR3 nucleotide sequence: TGTGCCAGCAGCTTAGCAGGGGCGAACACTGAAGCTTTCTTT. It yields the protein CASSLAGANTEAFF.

This clone was detected only once. The CDR3 region is CASSFPPKGSAFF. CDR3 nucleotides: TGTGCCAGCAGTTTCCCTCCCAAGGGGTCCGCTTTCTTT. The chain recombines TRBV28 with TRBJ1-1; TRBD1 might be the D (5 bases). There are 13 residues in the CDR3. Germline V gene sequence: CDR1 MDHEN, CDR2 SYDVKM. V was trimmed by 3 bases and J by 11 bases, leaving 16 bases between them.

This clone was seen a handful of times. The chain recombines TRBV5-4 with TRBJ1-1; D gene ambiguous. The CDR3 runs 12 residues. The germline V gene encodes CDR1 SGHNT and CDR2 YYREEE (reference sequence). The V end lost 3 bases, the J end lost 7 bases, and 10 bases lay between the germline ends. CDR3 amino acids: CASSSRNGEAFF. The CDR3 nucleotides read TGTGCCAGCAGCTCTCGTAATGGTGAAGCTTTCTTT.

This clone appeared once. The gene calls are TRBV7-2 and TRBJ2-5; 9 positions match TRBD2. With V trimmed by 1 base and J by 1 base, 4 bases remained unmatched. Germline CDR1 reads SGHTA; CDR2 reads FQGNSA. The CDR3 consists of 16 residues. The CDR3 sequence: CASSLGWRGGQETQYF. DNA for the CDR3: TGTGCCAGCAGCTTAGGGTGGCGGGGGGGCCAAGAGACCCAGTACTTC. The variable domain in full, completed from reference TRBV7-2 and TRBJ2-5, reads GAGVSQSPSNKVTEKGKDVELRCDPISGHTALYWYRQSLGQGLEFLIYFQGNSAPDKSGLPSDRFSAERTGGSVSTLTIQRTQQEDSAVYLCASSLGWRGGQETQYFGPGTRLLVL.

This clone was recorded only once. The chain combines TRBV6-6 with TRBJ1-2; 8 positions match TRBD1. The CDR3 has 15 residues. With V trimmed by 1 base and J by 3 bases, 4 bases remained unmatched. Germline V gene sequence: CDR1 MNHNY, CDR2 SVGAGI (reference sequence). CDR3 DNA sequence: TGTGCCAGCAGTTACTTCCCACAGGGGGACTATGGCTACACCTTC. Translating gives CASSYFPQGDYGYTF.

The chain carries TRBV5-6 and TRBJ1-5, with D perhaps TRBD1 (5 bases). Germline-derived CDR1 and CDR2 are SGHDT and YYEEEE. The CDR3 has 17 residues. Trimming left V 1 base short and J 0 bases short, with 14 bases between. The CDR3 is CASSLKGEMNSNQPQHF. DNA of the CDR3: TGTGCCAGCAGCTTGAAAGGGGAGATGAATAGCAATCAGCCCCAGCATTTT.

CDR3 coding DNA: TGTGCCAGCAGCCCCCAGACTAGCGGGAACACCGGGGAGCTGTTTTTT. Its protein product is CASSPQTSGNTGELFF. The rearrangement joins TRBV9 to TRBJ2-2; 9 bases fit TRBD2. The CDR3 totals 16 residues. Germline V gene sequence: CDR1 SGDLS, CDR2 YYNGEE. V trimming: 4 bases; J trimming: 1 base; junction bases outside the gene matches: 5.

The chain uses TRBV6-5 and TRBJ2-3; D is unresolved. The CDR3 is 14 residues long. The germline V gene has CDR1 MNHEY and CDR2 SVGAGI. V was pared by 2 bases and J by 2 bases, with 8 bases between. Here the CDR3 reads CASSYRVHTDTQYF. CDR3 nucleotides: TGTGCCAGCAGTTACCGGGTCCACACAGATACGCAGTATTTT.

The gene calls are TRBV5-1 and TRBJ1-1; TRBD1 agrees at 8 bases. The CDR3 length is 14 residues. V shed 4 bases and J 4 bases; nucleotides not matched to a gene: 6. Germline loops: CDR1 SGHRS, CDR2 YFSETQ. The CDR3 here is CASSPGQVSTEAFF. The CDR3 DNA follows: TGCGCCAGCAGCCCGGGACAGGTGAGCACTGAAGCTTTCTTT.

The chain carries TRBV3-1 (or the pseudogene TRBV3-2) and TRBJ1-4, with a possible D match to TRBD1 (6 bases). The CDR3 runs 14 residues. V was cut by 3 bases and J by 8 bases, with 13 bases left in between. The germline CDR1 and CDR2 sequences are LGHDT and YNNKEL (reference sequence). The CDR3 bases are TGTGCCAGCAGCCATCCGACAGGCAGGGAAAAACTGTTTTTT. Translated, it gives CASSHPTGREKLFF.

This sequence joins TRBV18 and TRBJ1-3; 9 bases match TRBD1. The CDR3 is 16 amino acids. Germline values: CDR1 KGHSH, CDR2 LQKENI. V was clipped by 1 base and J by 2 bases; unmatched bases: 3. The CDR3 DNA sequence: TGTGCCAGCTCACCACTAGACAGGGGGACTGGAAACACCATATATTTT. It encodes CASSPLDRGTGNTIYF.

A few counts support this clone. The V gene is TRBV5-5, the J gene TRBJ2-7; 7 bases match TRBD1. The CDR3 is 14 residues long. CDR1 SGHKS and CDR2 YYEKEE come from the germline V gene (reference sequence). The V gene end was trimmed by 1 base and the J gene end by 1 base; junction bases not matched to a gene: 2. CDR3 sequence: CASSLQQGSYEQYF. CDR3 nucleotides: TGTGCCAGCAGCTTGCAACAGGGGTCCTACGAGCAGTACTTC.

The genes are TRBV19 and TRBJ2-6; no reliable D call. Germline V gene sequence: CDR1 LNHDA, CDR2 SQIVND (reference sequence). V was cut by 6 bases and J by 0 bases, with 9 bases left in between. The CDR3 loop spans 15 amino acids. The CDR3 sequence: CASSPVGSGANVLTF. The DNA for the CDR3 is TGTGCCAGTAGCCCAGTAGGCTCTGGGGCCAACGTCCTGACTTTC.

The CDR3 bases are TGTGCCAGCAGCCCCAGACAGGGGATGAACTACGAGCAGTACTTC. This translates into CASSPRQGMNYEQYF. V usage is TRBV7-2 and J usage is TRBJ2-7; 8 bases are shared with TRBD1. The trim removed 5 bases at V and 3 bases at J, leaving 9 bases unmatched. The CDR3 has 15 amino acids. Germline-derived CDR1 and CDR2 are SGHTA and FQGNSA.